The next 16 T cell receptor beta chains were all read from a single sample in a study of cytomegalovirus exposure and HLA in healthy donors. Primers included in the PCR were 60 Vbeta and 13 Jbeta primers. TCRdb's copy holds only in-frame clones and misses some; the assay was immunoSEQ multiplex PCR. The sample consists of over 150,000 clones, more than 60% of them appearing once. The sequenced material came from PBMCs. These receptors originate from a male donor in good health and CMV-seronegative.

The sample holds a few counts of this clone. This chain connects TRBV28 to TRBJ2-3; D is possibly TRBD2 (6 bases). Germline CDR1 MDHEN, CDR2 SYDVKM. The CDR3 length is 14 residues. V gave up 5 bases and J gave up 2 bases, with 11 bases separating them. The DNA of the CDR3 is TGTGCCAGCAGTAGCGGGCCGGACACAGATACGCAGTATTTT. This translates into CASSSGPDTDTQYF.

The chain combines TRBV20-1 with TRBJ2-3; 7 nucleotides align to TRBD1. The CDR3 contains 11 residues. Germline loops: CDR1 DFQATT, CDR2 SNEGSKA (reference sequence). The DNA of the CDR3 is TGCAGCATACAGGGGACAGATACGCAGTATTTT. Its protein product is CSIQGTDTQYF.

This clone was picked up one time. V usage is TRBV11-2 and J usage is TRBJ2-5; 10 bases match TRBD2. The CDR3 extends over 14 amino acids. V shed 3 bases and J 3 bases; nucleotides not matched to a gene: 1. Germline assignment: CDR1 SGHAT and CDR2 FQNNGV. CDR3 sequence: CASSFSGGKETQYF. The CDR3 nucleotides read TGTGCCAGCAGCTTTAGCGGGGGGAAAGAGACCCAGTACTTC. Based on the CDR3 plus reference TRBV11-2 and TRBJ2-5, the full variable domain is EAGVAQSPRYKIIEKRQSVAFWCNPISGHATLYWYQQILGQGPKLLIQFQNNGVVDDSQLPKDRFSAERLKGVDSTLKIQPAKLEDSAVYLCASSFSGGKETQYFGPGTRLLVL.

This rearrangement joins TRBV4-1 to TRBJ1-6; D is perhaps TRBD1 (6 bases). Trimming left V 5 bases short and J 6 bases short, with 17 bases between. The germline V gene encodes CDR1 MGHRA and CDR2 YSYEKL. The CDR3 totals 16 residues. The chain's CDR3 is CASSSRGNPANSPLHF. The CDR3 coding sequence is TGCGCCAGCAGCTCAAGGGGGAATCCAGCTAATTCACCCCTCCACTTT.

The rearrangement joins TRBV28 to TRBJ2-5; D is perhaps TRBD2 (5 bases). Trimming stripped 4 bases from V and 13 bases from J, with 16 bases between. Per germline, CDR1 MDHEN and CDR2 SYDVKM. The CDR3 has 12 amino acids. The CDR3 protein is CASSSGSPARYF. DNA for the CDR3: TGTGCCAGCAGTTCGGGGTCGCCTGCGAGGTACTTC.

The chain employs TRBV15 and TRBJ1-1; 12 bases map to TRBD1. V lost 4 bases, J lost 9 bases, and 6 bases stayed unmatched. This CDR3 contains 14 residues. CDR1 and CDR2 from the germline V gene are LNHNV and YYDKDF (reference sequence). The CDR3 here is CATSTGTGGVKAFF. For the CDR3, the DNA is TGTGCCACCAGCACCGGGACAGGGGGCGTTAAAGCTTTCTTT.

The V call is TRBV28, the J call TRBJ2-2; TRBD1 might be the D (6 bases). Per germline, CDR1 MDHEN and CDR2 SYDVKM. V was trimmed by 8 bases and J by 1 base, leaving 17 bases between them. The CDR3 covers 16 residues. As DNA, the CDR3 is TGTGCCAGCGAGCAAGGGACATCGGGGAACACCGGGGAGCTGTTTTTT. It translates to CASEQGTSGNTGELFF.

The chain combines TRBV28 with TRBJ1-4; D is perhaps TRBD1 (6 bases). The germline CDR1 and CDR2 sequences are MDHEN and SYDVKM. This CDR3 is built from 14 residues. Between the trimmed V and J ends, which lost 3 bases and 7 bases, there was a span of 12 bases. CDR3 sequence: CASSFLRQVEKLFF. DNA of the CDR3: TGTGCCAGCAGTTTCTTGAGACAGGTTGAAAAACTGTTTTTT.

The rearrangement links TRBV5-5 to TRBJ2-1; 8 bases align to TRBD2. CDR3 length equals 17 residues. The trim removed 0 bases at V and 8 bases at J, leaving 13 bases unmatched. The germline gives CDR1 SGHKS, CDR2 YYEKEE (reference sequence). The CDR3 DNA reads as TGTGCCAGCAGCTTGGCCTTTGTCCGGACTAGCTTTTATGAGCAGTTCTTC. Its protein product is CASSLAFVRTSFYEQFF.

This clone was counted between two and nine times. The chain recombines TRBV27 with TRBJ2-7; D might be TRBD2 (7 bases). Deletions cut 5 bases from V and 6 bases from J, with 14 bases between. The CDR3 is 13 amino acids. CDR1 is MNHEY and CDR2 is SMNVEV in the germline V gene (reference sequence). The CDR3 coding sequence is TGTGCCAGCAGTGGGTCGGGGGGCCGCGAGCAGTACTTC. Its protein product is CASSGSGGREQYF.

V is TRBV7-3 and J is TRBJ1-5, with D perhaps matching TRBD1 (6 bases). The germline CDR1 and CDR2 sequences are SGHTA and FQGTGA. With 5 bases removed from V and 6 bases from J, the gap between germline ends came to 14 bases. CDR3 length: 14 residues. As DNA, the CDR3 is TGTGCCAGCAGCCAACAGGGTTTAAGTCAGCCCCAGCATTTT. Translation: CASSQQGLSQPQHF.

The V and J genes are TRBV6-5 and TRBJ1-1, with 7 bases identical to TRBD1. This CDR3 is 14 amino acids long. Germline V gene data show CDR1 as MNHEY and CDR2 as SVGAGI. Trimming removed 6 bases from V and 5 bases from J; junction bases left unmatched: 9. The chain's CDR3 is CASSLKPRGTEAFF. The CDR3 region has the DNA TGTGCCAGCAGCCTCAAACCCAGGGGGACTGAAGCTTTCTTT.

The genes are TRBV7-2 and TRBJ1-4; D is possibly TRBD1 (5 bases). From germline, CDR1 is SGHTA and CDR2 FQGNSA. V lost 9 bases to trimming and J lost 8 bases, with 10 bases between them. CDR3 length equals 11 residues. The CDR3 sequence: CASGGSEKLFF. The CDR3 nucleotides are TGTGCCAGTGGGGGGTCGGAAAAACTGTTTTTT.

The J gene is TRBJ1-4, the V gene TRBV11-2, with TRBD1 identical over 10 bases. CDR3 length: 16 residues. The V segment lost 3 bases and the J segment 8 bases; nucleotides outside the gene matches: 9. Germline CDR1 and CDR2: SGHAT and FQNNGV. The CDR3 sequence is CASSFRTGTGDEKLFF. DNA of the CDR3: TGTGCCAGCAGCTTCAGGACCGGGACAGGGGACGAAAAACTGTTTTTT.

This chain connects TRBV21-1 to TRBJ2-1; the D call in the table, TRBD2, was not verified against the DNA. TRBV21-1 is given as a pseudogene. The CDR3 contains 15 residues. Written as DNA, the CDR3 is TGTGCCAGCAGCAAAAGGAGGCGCGCCAAAAATGAGCAGTTCTTC. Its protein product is CASSKRRRAKNEQFF.

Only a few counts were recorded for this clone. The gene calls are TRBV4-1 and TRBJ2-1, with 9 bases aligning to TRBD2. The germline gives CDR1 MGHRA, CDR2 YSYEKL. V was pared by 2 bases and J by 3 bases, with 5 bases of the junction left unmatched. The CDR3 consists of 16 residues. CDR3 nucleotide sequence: TGCGCCAGCAGCCAAAATCTAGCGGGAAGCTACAATGAGCAGTTCTTC. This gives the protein CASSQNLAGSYNEQFF.